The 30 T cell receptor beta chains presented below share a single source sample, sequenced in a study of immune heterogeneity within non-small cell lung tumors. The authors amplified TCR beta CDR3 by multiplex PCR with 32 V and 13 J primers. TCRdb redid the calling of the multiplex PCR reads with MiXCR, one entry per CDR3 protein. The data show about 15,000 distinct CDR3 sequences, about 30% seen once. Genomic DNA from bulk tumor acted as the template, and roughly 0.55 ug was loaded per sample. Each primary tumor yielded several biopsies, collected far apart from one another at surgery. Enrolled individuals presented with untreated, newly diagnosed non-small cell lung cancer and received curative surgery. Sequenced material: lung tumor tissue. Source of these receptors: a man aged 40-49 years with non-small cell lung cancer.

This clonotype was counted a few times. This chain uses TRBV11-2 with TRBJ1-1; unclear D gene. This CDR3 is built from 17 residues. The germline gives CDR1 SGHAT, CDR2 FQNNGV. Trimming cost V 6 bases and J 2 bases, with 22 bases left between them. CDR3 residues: CASRLSFGPGENTEAFF. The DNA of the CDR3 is TGTGCCAGCAGGTTGAGTTTCGGGCCGGGAGAAAACACTGAAGCTTTCTTT.

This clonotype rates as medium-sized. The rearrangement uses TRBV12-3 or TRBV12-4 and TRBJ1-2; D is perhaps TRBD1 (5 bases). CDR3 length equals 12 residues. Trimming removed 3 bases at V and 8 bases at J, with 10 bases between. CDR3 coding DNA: TGTGCCAGCAGTTTTAGGACAAGCGGCTACACCTTC. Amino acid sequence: CASSFRTSGYTF.

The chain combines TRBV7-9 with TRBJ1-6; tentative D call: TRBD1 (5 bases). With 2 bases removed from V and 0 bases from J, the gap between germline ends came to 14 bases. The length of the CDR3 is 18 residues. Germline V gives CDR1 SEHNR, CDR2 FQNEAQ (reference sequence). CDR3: CASSLNPRASSYNSPLHF. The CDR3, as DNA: TGTGCCAGCAGCTTAAACCCCAGGGCAAGCTCCTATAATTCACCCCTCCACTTT.

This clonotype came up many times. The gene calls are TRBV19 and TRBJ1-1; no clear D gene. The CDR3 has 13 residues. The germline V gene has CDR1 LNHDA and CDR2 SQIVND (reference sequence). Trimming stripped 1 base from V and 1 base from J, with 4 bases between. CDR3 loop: CASSIAANTEAFF. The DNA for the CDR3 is TGTGCCAGTAGTATAGCAGCGAACACTGAAGCTTTCTTT.

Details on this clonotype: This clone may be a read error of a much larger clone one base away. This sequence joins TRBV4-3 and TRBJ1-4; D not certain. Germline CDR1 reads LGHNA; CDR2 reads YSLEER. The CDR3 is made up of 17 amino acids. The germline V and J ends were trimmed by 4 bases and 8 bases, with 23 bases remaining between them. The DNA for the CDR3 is TGCGCCAGCAGCCTAGATGGGCCCGTTGGAATGGGAGAAAAACTGTTTTTT. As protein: CASSLDGPVGMGEKLFF.

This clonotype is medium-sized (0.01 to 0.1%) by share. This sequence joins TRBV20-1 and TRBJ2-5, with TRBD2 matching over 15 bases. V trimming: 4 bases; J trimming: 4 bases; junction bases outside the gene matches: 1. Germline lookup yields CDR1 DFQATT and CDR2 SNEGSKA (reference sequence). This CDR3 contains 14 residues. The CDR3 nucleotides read TGCAGTGCTAAGGGACTAGCGGGAGGAGAGACCCAGTACTTC. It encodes CSAKGLAGGETQYF.

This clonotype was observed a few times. CDR3 region: CASSRLAGGGTQYF. The CDR3 region has the DNA TGTGCCAGCAGCCGACTAGCGGGAGGGGGGACCCAGTACTTC. V is TRBV7-9 and J is TRBJ2-5, with 14 bases matching TRBD2. J lost 7 bases, V lost 5 bases, and 3 bases had no gene match. From germline, CDR1 is SEHNR and CDR2 FQNEAQ (reference sequence). This CDR3 region has 14 residues.

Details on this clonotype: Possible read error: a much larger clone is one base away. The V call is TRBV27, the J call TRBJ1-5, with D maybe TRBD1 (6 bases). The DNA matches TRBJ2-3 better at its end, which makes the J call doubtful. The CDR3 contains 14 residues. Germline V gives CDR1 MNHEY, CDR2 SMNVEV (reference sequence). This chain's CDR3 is CASSRLGGNQPQYF. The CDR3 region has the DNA TGTGCCAGCAGTCGGCTAGGGGGAAATCAGCCCCAGTATTTT.

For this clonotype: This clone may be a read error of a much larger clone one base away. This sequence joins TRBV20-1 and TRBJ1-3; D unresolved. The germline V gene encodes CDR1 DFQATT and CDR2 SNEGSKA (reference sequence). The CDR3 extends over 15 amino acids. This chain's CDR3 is CSSRDIRISGNTIYF. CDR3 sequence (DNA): TGCAGTTCTAGAGATATCCGCATCTCTGGAAACACCATATATTTT.

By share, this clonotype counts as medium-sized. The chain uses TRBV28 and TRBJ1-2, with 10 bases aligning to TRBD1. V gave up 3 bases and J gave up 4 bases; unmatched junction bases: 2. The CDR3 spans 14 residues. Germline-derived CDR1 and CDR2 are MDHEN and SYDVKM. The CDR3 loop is CASSLGQGTYGYTF. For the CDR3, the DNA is TGTGCCAGCAGTTTGGGACAGGGGACCTATGGCTACACCTTC.

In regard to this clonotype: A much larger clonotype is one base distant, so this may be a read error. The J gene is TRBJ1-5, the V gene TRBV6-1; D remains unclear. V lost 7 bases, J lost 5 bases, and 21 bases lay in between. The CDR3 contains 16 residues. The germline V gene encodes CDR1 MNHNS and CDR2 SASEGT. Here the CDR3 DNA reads TGTGCCAGCAACTCCCTGGAGAGGAGGCGAGATCAGCCCCAGCATTTT. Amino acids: CASNSLERRRDQPQHF.

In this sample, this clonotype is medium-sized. In DNA form, the CDR3 reads TGTGCCAGTAGGGGGAACGTTTTTCAGCCCCAGCATTTT. Translating gives CASRGNVFQPQHF. This chain connects TRBV19 to TRBJ1-5; D remains ambiguous. CDR1 LNHDA and CDR2 SQIVND come from the germline V gene (reference sequence). The ends were cut back, 6 bases at V and 6 bases at J, with 12 bases in the middle. The CDR3 sequence is 13 residues long.

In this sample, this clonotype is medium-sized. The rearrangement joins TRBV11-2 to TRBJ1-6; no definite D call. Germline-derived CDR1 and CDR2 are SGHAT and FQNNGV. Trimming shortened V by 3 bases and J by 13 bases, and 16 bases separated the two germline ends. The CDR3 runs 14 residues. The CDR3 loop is CASSFLMTQSPLHF. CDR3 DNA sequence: TGTGCCAGCAGCTTCCTAATGACCCAGTCTCCCCTCCACTTT.

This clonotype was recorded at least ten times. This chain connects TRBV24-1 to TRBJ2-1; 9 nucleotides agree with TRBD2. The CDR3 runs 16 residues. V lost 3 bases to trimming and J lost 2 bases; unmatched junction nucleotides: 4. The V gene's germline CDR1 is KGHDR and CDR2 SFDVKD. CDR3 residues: CATSDQTSGPYNEQFF. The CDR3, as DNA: TGTGCCACCAGTGATCAGACTAGCGGACCCTACAATGAGCAGTTCTTC.

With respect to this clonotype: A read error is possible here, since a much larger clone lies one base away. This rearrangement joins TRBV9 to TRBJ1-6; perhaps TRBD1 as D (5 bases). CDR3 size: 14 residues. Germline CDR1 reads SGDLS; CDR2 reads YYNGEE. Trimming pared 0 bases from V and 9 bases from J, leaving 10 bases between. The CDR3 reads CASSVAGNTSPLHF. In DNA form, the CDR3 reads TGTGCCAGCAGCGTAGCAGGGAACACTTCACCCCTCCACTTT.

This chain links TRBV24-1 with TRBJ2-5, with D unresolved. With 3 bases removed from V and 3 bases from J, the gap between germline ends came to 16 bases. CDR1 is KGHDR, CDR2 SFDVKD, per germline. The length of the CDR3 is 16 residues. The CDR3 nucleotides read TGTGCCACCAGTGATCCCCTGGGCGCGATTGAAGAGACCCAGTACTTC. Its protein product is CATSDPLGAIEETQYF.

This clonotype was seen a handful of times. The CDR3 loop is CASSPGDLGEKLFF. For the CDR3, the DNA is TGTGCCAGCAGCCCAGGGGACCTGGGTGAAAAACTGTTTTTT. The rearrangement links TRBV9 to TRBJ1-4, with D possibly TRBD1 on 6 matching bases. The CDR3 loop spans 14 amino acids. Trimming removed 4 bases from V and 7 bases from J, with 14 bases in between. The germline V gene has CDR1 SGDLS and CDR2 YYNGEE.

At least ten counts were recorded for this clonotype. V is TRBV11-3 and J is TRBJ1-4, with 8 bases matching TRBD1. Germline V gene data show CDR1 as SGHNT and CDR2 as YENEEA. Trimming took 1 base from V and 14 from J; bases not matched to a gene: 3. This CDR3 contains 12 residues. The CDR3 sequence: CASSLGQGILFF. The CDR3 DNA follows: TGTGCCAGCAGCTTAGGACAGGGGATCCTGTTTTTT.

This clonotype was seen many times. The CDR3 DNA reads TGCAGTGCTAGAGATGAGGACAGGGGGCACAGCTACACCTTC. Protein sequence: CSARDEDRGHSYTF. J is TRBJ1-2 and V is TRBV20-1, with 11 positions matching TRBD1. V lost 0 bases, J lost 9 bases, and 6 bases stayed unmatched. This CDR3 has 14 residues. CDR1 and CDR2 (germline): DFQATT, SNEGSKA (reference sequence).

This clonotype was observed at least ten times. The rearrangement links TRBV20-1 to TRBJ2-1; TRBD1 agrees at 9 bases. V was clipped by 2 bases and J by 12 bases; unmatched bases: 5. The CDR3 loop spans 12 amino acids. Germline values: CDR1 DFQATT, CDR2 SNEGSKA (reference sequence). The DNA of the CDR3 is TGCAGTGCTAGACCCTCGGGACAGGGGCAGTTCTTC. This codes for CSARPSGQGQFF.

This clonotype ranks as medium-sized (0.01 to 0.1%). The CDR3 nucleotides read TGTGCCAGCAACTCAGGGTTGAACACTGAAGCTTTCTTT. Translating gives CASNSGLNTEAFF. The gene calls are TRBV6-1 and TRBJ1-1, with a tentative D call TRBD1 (5 bases). CDR1 is MNHNS, CDR2 SASEGT, per germline. The V end was cut by 7 bases, the J end by 0 bases, with 9 bases between. The CDR3 is 13 amino acids.

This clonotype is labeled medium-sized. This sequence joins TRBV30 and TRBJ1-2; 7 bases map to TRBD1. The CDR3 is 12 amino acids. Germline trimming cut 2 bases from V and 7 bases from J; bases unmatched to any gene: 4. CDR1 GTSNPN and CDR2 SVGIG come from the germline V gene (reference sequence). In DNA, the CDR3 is TGTGCCTGGAGTAGGACAGGAGGTGGCTACACCTTC. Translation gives CAWSRTGGGYTF.

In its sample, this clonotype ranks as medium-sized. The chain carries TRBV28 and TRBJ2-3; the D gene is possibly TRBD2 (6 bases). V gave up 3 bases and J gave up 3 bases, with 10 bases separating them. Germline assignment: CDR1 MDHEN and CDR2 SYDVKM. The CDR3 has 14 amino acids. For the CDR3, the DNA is TGTGCCAGCAGTTTTATCAGCGGGACAGATACGCAGTATTTT. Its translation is CASSFISGTDTQYF.

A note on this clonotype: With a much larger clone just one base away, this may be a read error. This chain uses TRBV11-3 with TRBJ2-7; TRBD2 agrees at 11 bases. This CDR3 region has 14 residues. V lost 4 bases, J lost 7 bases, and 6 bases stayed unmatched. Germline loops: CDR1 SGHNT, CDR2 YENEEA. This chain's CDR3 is CASSYSGRAREQYF. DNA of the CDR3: TGTGCCAGCAGCTATAGCGGGAGGGCCAGGGAGCAGTACTTC. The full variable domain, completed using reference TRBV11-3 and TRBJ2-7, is EAGVVQSPRYKIIEKKQPVAFWCNPISGHNTLYWYLQNLGQGPELLIRYENEEAVDDSQLPKDRFSAERLKGVDSTLKIQPAELGDSAVYLCASSYSGRAREQYFGPGTRLTVT.

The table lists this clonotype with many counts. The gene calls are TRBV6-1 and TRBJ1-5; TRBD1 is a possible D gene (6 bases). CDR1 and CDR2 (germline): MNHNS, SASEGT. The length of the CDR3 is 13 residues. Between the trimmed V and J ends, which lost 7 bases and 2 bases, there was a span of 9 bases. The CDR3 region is CASNRVGNQPQHF. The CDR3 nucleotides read TGTGCCAGCAACAGGGTCGGCAATCAGCCCCAGCATTTT.

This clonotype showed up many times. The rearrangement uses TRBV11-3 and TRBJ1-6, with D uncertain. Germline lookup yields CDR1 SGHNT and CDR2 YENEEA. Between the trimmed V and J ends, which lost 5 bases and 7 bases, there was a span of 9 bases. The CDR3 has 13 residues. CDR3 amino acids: CASSTRENSPLHF. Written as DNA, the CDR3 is TGTGCCAGCAGCACCCGTGAGAATTCACCCCTCCACTTT.

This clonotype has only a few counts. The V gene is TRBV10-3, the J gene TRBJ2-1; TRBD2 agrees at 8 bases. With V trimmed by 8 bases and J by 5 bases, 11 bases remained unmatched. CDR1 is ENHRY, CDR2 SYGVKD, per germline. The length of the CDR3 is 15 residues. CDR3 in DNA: TGTGCCATCGCGTTAGGGGCGGGAGGTAACAATGAGCAGTTCTTC. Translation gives CAIALGAGGNNEQFF.

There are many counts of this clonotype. As DNA, the CDR3 is TGTGCCAGTAGTATTGGGGGTGCAACTAATGAAAAACTGTTTTTT. It encodes CASSIGGATNEKLFF. The genes are TRBV19 and TRBJ1-4; D may be TRBD1 (5 bases). Germline V gene data show CDR1 as LNHDA and CDR2 as SQIVND (reference sequence). The length of the CDR3 is 15 residues. With 3 bases removed from V and 0 bases from J, the gap between germline ends came to 8 bases.

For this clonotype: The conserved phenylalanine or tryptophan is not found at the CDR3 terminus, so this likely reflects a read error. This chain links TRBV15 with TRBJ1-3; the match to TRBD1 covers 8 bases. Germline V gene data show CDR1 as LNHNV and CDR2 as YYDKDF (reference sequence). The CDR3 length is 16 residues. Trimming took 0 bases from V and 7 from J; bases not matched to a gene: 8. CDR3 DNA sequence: TGTGCCACCAGCAGAGATCCTGGACAGGGACGGAACACCATATATCTT. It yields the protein CATSRDPGQGRNTIYL.

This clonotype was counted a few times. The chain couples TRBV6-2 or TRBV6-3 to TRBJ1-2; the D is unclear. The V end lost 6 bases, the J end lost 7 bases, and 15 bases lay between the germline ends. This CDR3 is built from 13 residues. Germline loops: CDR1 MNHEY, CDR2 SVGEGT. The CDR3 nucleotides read TGTGCCAGCAGGGGCCCAGGCATTTCTGGCTACACCTTC. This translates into CASRGPGISGYTF.